The source of this T cell receptor beta chain is a study of response to subunit inactivated influenza vaccine. In this sample, this clonotype turned up a few times. Antigen specificity is unknown. Regarding the study as a whole: Authors proposed each seasonal influenza vaccination draws in few new T cells.

Deletions cut 4 bases from V and 7 bases from J, with 14 bases between. Germline CDR1 and CDR2: LNHNV and YYDKDF (reference sequence). This CDR3 region has 15 residues. TCRdb reprocessed the RT-PCR reads with MiXCR, giving one entry per CDR3 protein. The sample has fewer than 800,000 distinct CDR3 sequences, 15% to 19% seen once. This TCR was recovered from a man in his fifties or sixties who received an inactivated influenza vaccine. The chain combines TRBV15 with TRBJ1-6; D is possibly TRBD1 (6 bases). The sequenced sample was PBMCs from blood, obtained about 12 days after vaccination. The CDR3 nucleotides are TGTGCCACCAGCACCGACAGGAGGGGGAATTCACCCCTCCACTTT. It specifies CATSTDRRGNSPLHF.